This T cell receptor (beta chain) was recorded in a study of blood T cell repertoires in COVID-19 (dated by TCRdb to 2020 to 2021). With respect to the entire study: Collaborator samples came from the United States, Italy and Spain and covered acute and convalescent phases of COVID-19. Samples were obtained from the ongoing ImmuneRACE study (first 160 participants) and from 1,254 subjects provided by 6 global collaborators. Nearly every sample came with metadata listing a de-identified subject ID, COVID-19 status, age in years and sex. The repertoires were made available in a free public database intended to serve as a resource for research on the immune response to SARS-CoV-2. HLA class I and class II types, where available, came from metadata supplied by the sample provider rather than from assay-based typing. The dataset comprised deeply sampled blood TCRbeta repertoires from subjects exposed to, actively infected with, or recovered from COVID-19. The prospective study material was composed of cDNA or gDNA derived from T cells, B-cell-depleted T cells, or PBMCs. The investigation overall reported the following: The amount of clinical and demographic metadata varied by source and participant and was provided uncurated.

About this clone itself: The specificity of this receptor is unknown. Base qualities are not recorded, but no much larger clone differs from it by a single base.

One collaborating source in Seattle enrolled patients while the patients were actively infected and followed the patients over time throughout the course of disease. Each collaborating institution followed its own protocols to collect whole blood in K2EDTA tubes. Collaborator samples were shipped for TCRbeta analysis as frozen whole blood, isolated PBMCs, or DNA extracted from either sample type. V and J are truncated by 0 bases and 7 bases respectively, leaving an intervening sequence of 19 bases. Reading the germline V gene (reference sequence) gives CDR1 MNHEY and CDR2 SMNVEV. The CDR3 spans 16 residues, from the cysteine through the phenylalanine. The entry retains the CDR3 DNA only, 48 bases that are in frame from base 1. TCRbeta CDR3 regions were amplified from genomic DNA using the immunoSEQ Assay, a bias-controlled multiplex PCR. Regarding the original processing steps: The number of nucleated cells in each sample was estimated from the amplification of reference gene primers within the assay. Sequence reads were collapsed and filtered to measure the absolute abundance of every unique TCRbeta CDR3 rearrangement. For each sample, productive Simpson clonality was calculated as the square root of Simpson's diversity index across productive rearrangements. Not all clones reach the TCRdb copy of this immuneACCESS table, which keeps in-frame sequences only. Checked studies attribute under half of the gap to unresolved V genes and leave the rest unexplained. V, J and clone size derive from that table, while D and trimming were established from the DNA sequence. This sample has some 170,000 clones in its table, and 90% to 95% of those were observed once. 2% of the sample rests with the top ten.

Rearrangement joined TRBV27 to TRBJ2-7; the D gene is possibly TRBD2, with 6 bases matching. The receptor was derived from a woman aged 55-75 years with COVID-19, enrolled during active disease. The source material was peripheral blood. Read as DNA, the sequence is TGTGCCAGCAGTTTATCGCTCGGGGGTGGGGATGGTGAGCAGTACTTC. The translation is CASSLSLGGGDGEQYF.